The 30 T cell receptor beta chains listed next were all sequenced from one sample in a study of shared clonotypes between healthy human individuals. Repertoires were generated with immunoSEQ multiplex PCR, while TCRdb's copy carries only in-frame clones and drops some. The table records 2,500,000 or so clones, about nine tenths of them present only once. Sequenced sample: naive CD4+ T cells from PBMCs. The subset is: CD45RA+ positively selected. The receptors originated from a young man in good health. Some clones in this sample may be carry-over from other donors' samples.

The chain couples TRBV2 to TRBJ2-1; TRBD2 matches at 7 bases. Germline lookup yields CDR1 SNHLY and CDR2 FYNNEI. V trimming: 5 bases; J trimming: 6 bases; junction bases outside the gene matches: 13. This CDR3 is 16 amino acids long. The CDR3 sequence: CASSPGEGGSVNEQFF. As DNA, the CDR3 is TGTGCCAGCAGTCCGGGGGAAGGCGGGAGCGTCAATGAGCAGTTCTTC.

The chain is built from TRBV6-1 and TRBJ2-7; no clear D gene. The ends were cut back, 5 bases at V and 1 base at J, with 12 bases in the middle. The germline CDR1 and CDR2 sequences are MNHNS and SASEGT. The CDR3 is made up of 14 amino acids. The CDR3 sequence is CASSLDGRSYEQYF. The CDR3 coding sequence is TGTGCCAGCAGTCTGGACGGAAGGTCCTACGAGCAGTACTTC.

The rearrangement links TRBV5-4 to TRBJ1-1, with D possibly TRBD1 on 5 matching bases. V was clipped by 0 bases and J by 5 bases, with 11 bases between them. The CDR3 covers 14 residues. Germline values: CDR1 SGHNT, CDR2 YYREEE (reference sequence). CDR3 region: CASSLGGPGTEAFF. CDR3 nucleotide sequence: TGTGCCAGCAGCTTGGGGGGCCCGGGAACTGAAGCTTTCTTT.

This chain's CDR3 is CASSHPDRGPPKTGELFF. CDR3 DNA: TGCGCCAGCAGCCATCCCGACAGGGGCCCACCAAAAACCGGGGAGCTGTTTTTT. The chain links TRBV4-3 to TRBJ2-2; TRBD1 agrees at 8 bases. The V gene end was trimmed by 3 bases and the J gene end by 5 bases; junction bases not matched to a gene: 14. Germline V gene sequence: CDR1 LGHNA, CDR2 YSLEER. This CDR3 comprises 18 residues.

The DNA for the CDR3 is TGTGCCAGCAGTTACGGCGGGAGGGCCGGTGAGCAGTACTTC. Translating gives CASSYGGRAGEQYF. The rearrangement uses TRBV6-5 and TRBJ2-7; 9 bases match TRBD2. J gave up 7 bases and V 2 bases, and 6 bases lay outside the gene matches. This CDR3 is 14 amino acids long. Germline V CDR1 and CDR2: MNHEY, SVGAGI.

The chain combines TRBV7-6 with TRBJ2-1; D is undetermined. The CDR3 loop spans 18 amino acids. Trimming took 2 bases from V and 12 from J, leaving 29 bases between them. Germline CDR1 reads SGHVS; CDR2 reads FNYEAQ. CDR3 coding DNA: TGTGCCAGCAGCTTAACTTACGCAGTTACACGGCCCCTAGGTGGGCAGTTCTTC. The encoded protein is CASSLTYAVTRPLGGQFF.

This clone occurred once. V and J are TRBV7-8 and TRBJ1-2; the match to TRBD1 covers 8 bases. Germline V CDR1 and CDR2: SGHVS, FQNEAQ. V shed 4 bases and J 4 bases; nucleotides not matched to a gene: 5. CDR3 length equals 14 residues. The CDR3 reads CASSSLTGAYGYTF. In nucleotides, the CDR3 is TGTGCCAGCAGCTCCTTGACAGGGGCCTATGGCTACACCTTC.

This clone was seen once. This sequence joins TRBV27 and TRBJ2-2, with TRBD2 identical over 12 bases. After removal of 6 bases from V and 9 bases from J, the junction contained 8 bases not matched to a gene. This CDR3 is 15 amino acids long. Germline values: CDR1 MNHEY, CDR2 SMNVEV (reference sequence). The CDR3 loop is CASSIGTSGPRELFF. The CDR3 DNA sequence: TGTGCCAGCAGCATTGGGACTAGCGGGCCCCGGGAGCTGTTTTTT.

The chain has TRBV28 and TRBJ2-3; D may be TRBD2 (5 bases). V lost 6 bases to trimming and J lost 0 bases, with 16 bases between them. This CDR3 has 16 residues. Looked up from germline, CDR1 is MDHEN and CDR2 is SYDVKM. CDR3 residues: CASRSRRTSSTDTQYF. Here the CDR3 DNA reads TGTGCCAGCAGGTCTCGGAGGACCTCTAGCACAGATACGCAGTATTTT.

This rearrangement joins TRBV7-3 to TRBJ2-3; D ambiguous. Trimming took off 1 base at V and 6 bases at J, with 11 bases between the two ends. This CDR3 is built from 14 residues. Germline V gene lookup returns CDR1 SGHTA and CDR2 FQGTGA. The DNA for the CDR3 is TGTGCCAGCAGCTTAATCCCCGCTCCGGATACGCAGTATTTT. It yields the protein CASSLIPAPDTQYF. The full variable domain, in which reference TRBV7-3 and TRBJ2-3 provide the parts outside the CDR3, is GAGVSQTPSNKVTEKGKYVELRCDPISGHTALYWYRQSLGQGPEFLIYFQGTGAADDSGLPNDRFFAVRPEGSVSTLKIQRTERGDSAVYLCASSLIPAPDTQYFGPGTRLTVL.

The V call is TRBV25-1, the J call TRBJ1-1; maybe TRBD1 (6 bases). CDR1 and CDR2 from the germline V gene are MGHDK and SYGVNS. This CDR3 region has 13 residues. Trimming took 2 bases from V and 10 from J, leaving 14 bases between them. CDR3 sequence reads: CASSERWQGRAFF. In DNA, the CDR3 is TGTGCCAGCAGTGAACGGTGGCAGGGGAGAGCTTTCTTT.

The chain employs TRBV14 and TRBJ2-3, with D possibly being TRBD1 (7 bases). V was pared by 0 bases and J by 7 bases, with 17 bases between. The CDR3 is 16 amino acids. Germline V gives CDR1 SGHDN, CDR2 FVKESK. The DNA for the CDR3 is TGTGCCAGCAGCCAAGATATTCGTCAGGGGGACTATACGCAGTATTTT. Amino acids: CASSQDIRQGDYTQYF. Full variable domain (outside the CDR3, taken from reference TRBV14 and TRBJ2-3): EAGVTQFPSHSVIEKGQTVTLRCDPISGHDNLYWYRRVMGKEIKFLLHFVKESKQDESGMPNNRFLAERTGGTYSTLKVQPAELEDSGVYFCASSQDIRQGDYTQYFGPGTRLTVL.

The V and J genes are TRBV10-3 and TRBJ1-1; D remains unclear. The CDR3 has 16 amino acids. Trimming pared 3 bases from V and 5 bases from J, leaving 19 bases between. In germline, CDR1 is ENHRY, CDR2 SYGVKD. The CDR3 sequence: CAISEKGPGAGTEAFF. The CDR3 region has the DNA TGTGCCATCAGTGAAAAGGGCCCGGGCGCGGGAACTGAAGCTTTCTTT.

This chain joins TRBV25-1 and TRBJ1-3; no clear D. Trimming stripped 4 bases from V and 1 base from J, with 2 bases between. Per germline, CDR1 MGHDK and CDR2 SYGVNS. This CDR3 region has 12 residues. CDR3 loop: CASSASGNTIYF. The CDR3 bases are TGTGCCAGCAGTGCATCTGGAAACACCATATATTTT.

The genes are TRBV2 and TRBJ2-1, with TRBD2 matching over 10 bases. The germline gives CDR1 SNHLY, CDR2 FYNNEI. This CDR3 is 14 amino acids long. The junction had 8 bases not matched to a gene; V was cut back by 7 bases and J by 8 bases. The CDR3 bases are TGTGCCAGCAACAGGCTAGCGGGGGTGTATGAGCAGTTCTTC. It translates to CASNRLAGVYEQFF.

A note on this clone: This sample also contains other DNA sequences that code for the same CDR3. J is TRBJ2-5 and V is TRBV7-8, with D perhaps matching TRBD1 or TRBD2 (5 bases each). Trimming left V 5 bases short and J 4 bases short, with 11 bases between. The CDR3 runs to 13 residues. Per the germline V gene, CDR1 is SGHVS and CDR2 is FQNEAQ. CDR3 nucleotides: TGTGCCAGCAGCCTTGGTGGGGGAGAGACCCAGTACTTC. This encodes CASSLGGGETQYF.

The chain employs TRBV7-9 and TRBJ2-2; 8 bases are a match to TRBD2. Unmatched junction bases numbered 4, after V lost 1 base and J lost 6 bases. CDR1 SEHNR and CDR2 FQNEAQ come from the germline V gene (reference sequence). The CDR3 covers 15 residues. DNA for the CDR3: TGTGCCAGCAGCTTAGACGGGAGGGCCTCCGGGGAGCTGTTTTTT. It specifies CASSLDGRASGELFF.

The chain uses TRBV5-4 and TRBJ2-7, with a possible D match to TRBD1 (6 bases). The V gene's germline CDR1 is SGHNT and CDR2 YYREEE (reference sequence). The CDR3 spans 13 residues. V shed 4 bases and J shed 3 bases, with 11 bases lying between them. As DNA, the CDR3 is TGTGCCAGCAGCCGGGCCAGGGGCTACGAGCAGTACTTC. As protein: CASSRARGYEQYF.

The chain has TRBV2 and TRBJ2-5; 7 bases fit TRBD1. The CDR3 covers 14 residues. CDR1 is SNHLY, CDR2 FYNNEI, per germline. The junction had 9 bases not matched to a gene; V was cut back by 6 bases and J by 5 bases. The DNA for the CDR3 is TGTGCCAGCAGCGCAAACACAGGGGTGGAGACCCAGTACTTC. Amino acid sequence: CASSANTGVETQYF.

The chain links TRBV18 to TRBJ2-3, with TRBD1 as a possible D gene (5 bases). The CDR3 runs to 15 residues. Trimming removed 0 bases at V and 2 bases at J, with 9 bases between. CDR1 is KGHSH and CDR2 is LQKENI in the germline V gene. The CDR3 region is CASSPPARATDTQYF. The CDR3 region has the DNA TGTGCCAGCTCACCACCGGCCAGGGCCACAGATACGCAGTATTTT. Filled out from reference TRBV18 and TRBJ2-3, the complete variable domain reads NAGVMQNPRHLVRRRGQEARLRCSPMKGHSHVYWYRQLPEEGLKFMVYLQKENIIDESGMPKERFSAEFPKEGPSILRIQQVVRGDSAAYFCASSPPARATDTQYFGPGTRLTVL.

This CDR3 is CASSLPTKAGARLYEQYF. The CDR3 DNA follows: TGTGCCAGCAGCTTACCCACGAAGGCGGGAGCGCGTTTGTACGAGCAGTACTTC. This sequence joins TRBV7-8 and TRBJ2-7, with 7 bases that match TRBD2. V shed 2 bases and J 4 bases; nucleotides not matched to a gene: 17. This CDR3 has 18 residues. In germline, CDR1 is SGHVS, CDR2 FQNEAQ. Filled out from reference TRBV7-8 and TRBJ2-7, the complete variable domain reads GAGVSQSPRYKVAKRGQDVALRCDPISGHVSLFWYQQALGQGPEFLTYFQNEAQLDKSGLPSDRFFAERPEGSVSTLKIQRTQQEDSAVYLCASSLPTKAGARLYEQYFGPGTRLTVT.

The rearrangement uses TRBV11-3 and TRBJ2-2; the match to TRBD2 covers 10 bases. CDR3 length equals 18 residues. The trim removed 5 bases at V and 7 bases at J, leaving 16 bases unmatched. The V gene's germline CDR1 is SGHNT and CDR2 YENEEA. This CDR3 reads CASSPLRLAGGGGGELFF. The CDR3 DNA reads TGTGCCAGCAGCCCCCTCCGGTTAGCGGGAGGCGGGGGCGGGGAGCTGTTTTTT.

The chain has TRBV28 and TRBJ2-5; TRBD2 is a possible D gene (6 bases). Germline V lookup: CDR1 MDHEN, CDR2 SYDVKM. This CDR3 is 13 amino acids long. V was shortened by 5 bases and J by 5 bases, with 12 bases between the two germline ends. CDR3 amino acids: CASSPGRRETQYF. DNA of the CDR3: TGTGCCAGCAGTCCAGGGAGGAGGGAGACCCAGTACTTC.

The chain links TRBV2 to TRBJ2-5; TRBD1 matches at 7 bases. Unmatched junction bases numbered 4, after V lost 6 bases and J lost 3 bases. This CDR3 region has 13 residues. In germline, CDR1 is SNHLY, CDR2 FYNNEI. In DNA, the CDR3 is TGTGCCAGCAGGATTGACAGGGAAGAGACCCAGTACTTC. Protein product: CASRIDREETQYF.

The chain carries TRBV2 and TRBJ2-3; D is ambiguous. Germline lookup yields CDR1 SNHLY and CDR2 FYNNEI. The CDR3 is 12 amino acids. V was shortened by 4 bases and J by 6 bases, with 8 bases between the two germline ends. Written as DNA, the CDR3 is TGTGCCAGCAGTGGTCAAAGTGATACGCAGTATTTT. Amino acids: CASSGQSDTQYF.

Only one count was recorded for this clone. At the DNA level, this CDR3 is encoded by other sequences in the same sample as well. The V gene is TRBV5-4, the J gene TRBJ2-7; D may be TRBD2 (5 bases). Germline CDR1 reads SGHNT; CDR2 reads YYREEE (reference sequence). Trimming left V 4 bases short and J 1 base short, with 12 bases between. The CDR3 totals 14 residues. The CDR3 region has the DNA TGTGCCAGCAGCCCCCGGGGTGGGTCCTACGAGCAGTACTTC. It codes for CASSPRGGSYEQYF. The variable domain in full, completed from reference TRBV5-4 and TRBJ2-7, reads ETGVTQSPTHLIKTRGQQVTLRCSSQSGHNTVSWYQQALGQGPQFIFQYYREEENGRGNFPPRFSGLQFPNYSSELNVNALELDDSALYLCASSPRGGSYEQYFGPGTRLTVT.

The V call is TRBV5-1, the J call TRBJ2-1; D is ambiguous. The CDR3 sequence is 15 residues long. The V and J ends lost 3 bases and 0 bases respectively, with 10 bases between them. CDR1 and CDR2 from the germline V gene are SGHRS and YFSETQ. The CDR3 DNA follows: TGCGCCAGCAGCTGGTCCCGGAGCTCCTACAATGAGCAGTTCTTC. Translation: CASSWSRSSYNEQFF.

The rearrangement links TRBV10-1 to TRBJ2-7, with TRBD1 identical over 11 bases. The trim removed 9 bases at V and 3 bases at J, leaving 13 bases unmatched. From germline, CDR1 is WNHNN and CDR2 SYGVQD (reference sequence). The CDR3 sequence is 16 residues long. The CDR3 bases are TGCGCCAGAGGACAGGGGGCACCGGCTATTGGCTACGAGCAGTACTTC. Translation gives CARGQGAPAIGYEQYF.

Concerning this clone: Other DNA sequences in this sample translate to the same CDR3. The CDR3 DNA reads as TGCAGTGCTAGAGAAGGTGGCGGCTACACCTTC. It yields the protein CSAREGGGYTF. J is TRBJ1-2 and V is TRBV20-1, with D hard to call. CDR1 DFQATT and CDR2 SNEGSKA come from the germline V gene (reference sequence). The V end was cut by 0 bases, the J end by 8 bases, with 7 bases between. The CDR3 totals 11 residues.

The chain has TRBV11-1 and TRBJ2-7, with TRBD2 identical over 11 bases. The germline CDR1 and CDR2 sequences are SGHAT and FQDESV (reference sequence). This CDR3 is 15 amino acids long. J was trimmed by 3 bases and V by 2 bases; bases with no gene match: 3. The CDR3 region is CASSLSGTSGYEQYF. In DNA, the CDR3 is TGTGCCAGCAGCTTATCTGGGACTAGCGGCTACGAGCAGTACTTC.